The 27 T cell receptor beta chains in this list originate from one sample, sequenced in a study of PD-1 blockade in classical Hodgkin lymphoma. Measured with immunoSEQ multiplex PCR; TCRdb has only the in-frame clones, and not every one. The sample holds tens of thousands of clones, approximately 74% seen once. In every patient, relapse followed autologous stem cell transplantation, while exposure to brentuximab vedotin differed. The material sequenced was peripheral blood mononuclear cells (PBMCs), taken before the second cycle of nivolumab. All receptors come from a human donor with classical Hodgkin lymphoma.

CDR3 sequence: CASSLDTIYF. Written as DNA, the CDR3 is TGTGCCAGCAGCTTAGACACCATATATTTT. The V and J genes are TRBV7-6 and TRBJ1-3; D is uncertain. CDR3 length: 10 amino acids. Trimming pared 1 base from V and 8 bases from J, leaving 0 bases between. Germline lookup yields CDR1 SGHVS and CDR2 FNYEAQ. The whole variable domain, remainder taken from reference TRBV7-6 and TRBJ1-3, is GAGVSQSPRYKVTKRGQDVALRCDPISGHVSLYWYRQALGQGPEFLTYFNYEAQQDKSGLPNDRFSAERPEGSISTLTIQRTEQRDSAMYRCASSLDTIYFGEGSWLTVV.

J is TRBJ2-5 and V is TRBV7-9, with 12 nucleotides matching TRBD2. This CDR3 comprises 16 residues. The germline V gene has CDR1 SEHNR and CDR2 FQNEAQ (reference sequence). V dropped 5 bases and J dropped 4; count of bases not matched to a gene: 8. CDR3: CASSPRPLAGGETQYF. CDR3 nucleotide sequence: TGTGCCAGCAGCCCACGACCACTAGCGGGGGGAGAGACCCAGTACTTC. The entire variable domain, with the rest obtained from reference TRBV7-9 and TRBJ2-5, is as follows: DTGVSQNPRHKITKRGQNVTFRCDPISEHNRLYWYRQTLGQGPEFLTYFQNEAQLEKSRLLSDRFSAERPKGSFSTLEIQRTEQGDSAMYLCASSPRPLAGGETQYFGPGTRLLVL.

V gene TRBV5-6 combines with J gene TRBJ1-2, with D uncertain. The CDR3 consists of 13 residues. The germline V and J ends were trimmed by 0 bases and 4 bases, with 7 bases remaining between them. The V gene's germline CDR1 is SGHDT and CDR2 YYEEEE. The CDR3: CASSLGGPYGYTF. The CDR3 coding sequence is TGTGCCAGCAGCTTGGGAGGACCCTATGGCTACACCTTC.

CDR3 amino acids: CASSFVGQGYEQYF. In DNA, the CDR3 is TGCGCCAGCAGCTTCGTGGGACAGGGATACGAGCAGTACTTC. The chain uses TRBV5-1 and TRBJ2-7; 9 nucleotides align to TRBD1. J lost 4 bases, V lost 2 bases, and 4 bases had no gene match. CDR3 length equals 14 residues. Germline V CDR1 and CDR2: SGHRS, YFSETQ. The full variable domain, rest sourced from reference TRBV5-1 and TRBJ2-7, is KAGVTQTPRYLIKTRGQQVTLSCSPISGHRSVSWYQQTPGQGLQFLFEYFSETQRNKGNFPGRFSGRQFSNSRSEMNVSTLELGDSALYLCASSFVGQGYEQYFGPGTRLTVT.

The chain couples TRBV18 to TRBJ2-3; D gene ambiguous. V lost 3 bases and J 2 bases, leaving 9 bases between the germline ends. This CDR3 comprises 14 residues. The V gene's germline CDR1 is KGHSH and CDR2 LQKENI. CDR3 nucleotides: TGTGCCAGCTCACCCGCAGCCGTCACAGATACGCAGTATTTT. It codes for CASSPAAVTDTQYF.

The CDR3 sequence: CASSSATDRGPRYEQYF. CDR3 nucleotides: TGTGCCAGCAGTTCCGCGACTGACAGGGGGCCCCGCTACGAGCAGTACTTC. The genes are TRBV27 and TRBJ2-7; 10 nucleotides align to TRBD1. CDR3 length: 17 amino acids. The germline gives CDR1 MNHEY, CDR2 SMNVEV (reference sequence). V lost 4 bases to trimming and J lost 3 bases; unmatched junction nucleotides: 12.

The rearrangement links TRBV7-2 to TRBJ2-3, with D perhaps matching TRBD2 (7 bases). Germline V gene data show CDR1 as SGHTA and CDR2 as FQGNSA. There are 14 residues in the CDR3. V lost 5 bases to trimming and J lost 11 bases, with 20 bases between them. The CDR3 here is CASSPPRGGRGQYF. CDR3 nucleotide sequence: TGTGCCAGCAGCCCCCCTCGAGGGGGGAGGGGGCAGTATTTT.

The gene calls are TRBV6-5 and TRBJ1-2; D may be TRBD1 (5 bases). V was trimmed by 0 bases and J by 5 bases, leaving 10 bases between them. This CDR3 spans 14 amino acids. CDR1 and CDR2 (germline): MNHEY, SVGAGI. CDR3 DNA sequence: TGTGCCAGCAGTTACTCGACGCAGGGATATGGCTACACCTTC. It encodes CASSYSTQGYGYTF.

The V gene is TRBV11-3, the J gene TRBJ2-3; 11 bases match TRBD2. The CDR3 has 15 residues. With V trimmed by 5 bases and J by 5 bases, 6 bases remained unmatched. Germline-derived CDR1 and CDR2 are SGHNT and YENEEA. The CDR3 sequence is CASSPRLAGLDTQYF. The CDR3 DNA sequence: TGTGCCAGCAGCCCACGACTAGCGGGGTTAGATACGCAGTATTTT. The full variable domain, with the rest looked up from reference TRBV11-3 and TRBJ2-3, is EAGVVQSPRYKIIEKKQPVAFWCNPISGHNTLYWYLQNLGQGPELLIRYENEEAVDDSQLPKDRFSAERLKGVDSTLKIQPAELGDSAVYLCASSPRLAGLDTQYFGPGTRLTVL.

The V gene is TRBV7-6, the J gene TRBJ2-5; D unclear. Trimming took 3 bases from V and 5 from J, leaving 13 bases between them. Germline V lookup: CDR1 SGHVS, CDR2 FNYEAQ. This CDR3 comprises 14 residues. The CDR3 reads CASSFYGVGETQYF. The CDR3 DNA follows: TGTGCCAGCAGCTTTTATGGGGTTGGGGAGACCCAGTACTTC.

This chain joins TRBV7-8 and TRBJ1-2; TRBD1 might be the D (5 bases). Trimming cost V 1 base and J 4 bases, with 7 bases left between them. The CDR3 length is 13 residues. Germline CDR1 SGHVS, CDR2 FQNEAQ. The CDR3 DNA reads TGTGCCAGCAGCTTAGGACAGATCTATGGCTACACCTTC. Amino acid sequence: CASSLGQIYGYTF. Using reference TRBV7-8 and TRBJ1-2 for the parts outside the CDR3, the full variable domain is GAGVSQSPRYKVAKRGQDVALRCDPISGHVSLFWYQQALGQGPEFLTYFQNEAQLDKSGLPSDRFFAERPEGSVSTLKIQRTQQEDSAVYLCASSLGQIYGYTFGSGTRLTVV.

V gene TRBV28 combines with J gene TRBJ2-7; 12 bases fit TRBD1. The germline V gene encodes CDR1 MDHEN and CDR2 SYDVKM. V dropped 4 bases and J dropped 4; count of bases not matched to a gene: 8. This CDR3 is 16 amino acids long. CDR3 sequence: CASSSPLGQGAYEQYF. DNA for the CDR3: TGTGCCAGCAGTTCCCCCTTGGGACAGGGGGCATACGAGCAGTACTTC.

The V and J genes are TRBV6-1 and TRBJ2-7; D is unclear. This CDR3 spans 14 amino acids. Germline V gives CDR1 MNHNS, CDR2 SASEGT. Deletions cut 2 bases from V and 0 bases from J, with 8 bases between. CDR3 DNA sequence: TGTGCCAGCAGTGAAAGGTCCTTCTCCTACGAGCAGTACTTC. Protein product: CASSERSFSYEQYF.

The chain carries TRBV30 and TRBJ1-3, with D perhaps matching TRBD1 (6 bases). The CDR3 consists of 15 residues. Trimming took off 8 bases at V and 2 bases at J, with 19 bases between the two ends. Germline-derived CDR1 and CDR2 are GTSNPN and SVGIG (reference sequence). The CDR3 DNA follows: TGTGCCGGAATGGGTAGGGGGGTCACTGGAAACACCATATATTTT. It yields the protein CAGMGRGVTGNTIYF.

This chain uses TRBV28 with TRBJ2-7; the match to TRBD1 covers 9 bases. CDR3 length: 14 amino acids. The J segment lost 4 bases and the V segment lost 5 bases, leaving 6 bases of the junction unmatched. The germline V gene has CDR1 MDHEN and CDR2 SYDVKM. CDR3 in amino acids: CASSGGTGWYEQYF. The CDR3, as DNA: TGTGCCAGCAGTGGAGGGACAGGGTGGTACGAGCAGTACTTC.

The CDR3 DNA sequence: TGTGCCAGCAGCCAAGATCGTTCGGATGAGACCCAGTACTTC. Protein product: CASSQDRSDETQYF. This sequence joins TRBV4-2 and TRBJ2-5; the D is unclear. Germline V gene data show CDR1 as LGHNA and CDR2 as YNFKEQ. This CDR3 has 14 amino acids. V gave up 0 bases and J gave up 5 bases, with 10 bases separating them.

This clone came up once. This specimen includes other DNA sequences encoding the same CDR3. The gene calls are TRBV5-6 and TRBJ1-1; a weak D match, TRBD1 (6 bases). Trimming pared 1 base from V and 5 bases from J, leaving 6 bases between. The length of the CDR3 is 12 residues. Germline CDR1 and CDR2: SGHDT and YYEEEE. CDR3 amino acids: CASSLRGTEAFF. In DNA form, the CDR3 reads TGTGCCAGCAGCTTGAGGGGGACTGAAGCTTTCTTT. Based on the CDR3 plus reference TRBV5-6 and TRBJ1-1, the full variable domain is DAGVTQSPTHLIKTRGQQVTLRCSPKSGHDTVSWYQQALGQGPQFIFQYYEEEERQRGNFPDRFSGHQFPNYSSELNVNALLLGDSALYLCASSLRGTEAFFGQGTRLTVV.

The chain couples TRBV2 to TRBJ2-7, with a possible D match to TRBD1 (6 bases). V lost 1 base, J lost 3 bases, and 10 bases lay in between. The CDR3 length is 14 residues. Looked up from germline, CDR1 is SNHLY and CDR2 is FYNNEI. This chain's CDR3 is CASSEEGVNYEQYF. DNA of the CDR3: TGTGCCAGCAGTGAAGAGGGGGTGAACTACGAGCAGTACTTC. Using reference TRBV2 and TRBJ2-7 for the parts outside the CDR3, the full variable domain is EPEVTQTPSHQVTQMGQEVILRCVPISNHLYFYWYRQILGQKVEFLVSFYNNEISEKSEIFDDQFSVERPDGSNFTLKIRSTKLEDSAMYFCASSEEGVNYEQYFGPGTRLTVT.

The chain carries TRBV4-2 and TRBJ1-6, with 10 bases matching TRBD1. V lost 5 bases to trimming and J lost 5 bases; unmatched junction nucleotides: 6. This CDR3 region has 16 residues. Germline V gene data show CDR1 as LGHNA and CDR2 as YNFKEQ. As DNA, the CDR3 is TGTGCCAGCAGCTCCAGGACAGGGGGGGATAATTCACCCCTCCACTTT. It yields the protein CASSSRTGGDNSPLHF.

This clone showed up just once. V usage is TRBV11-2 and J usage is TRBJ1-1, with D unresolved. The CDR3 totals 15 residues. The germline V gene has CDR1 SGHAT and CDR2 FQNNGV. The V gene lost 3 bases and the J gene lost 2 bases, with 13 bases spanning the gap. Here the CDR3 DNA reads TGTGCCAGCAGCTTCTGGGCAGGAGGAAACACTGAAGCTTTCTTT. Its protein is CASSFWAGGNTEAFF.

This clone was observed once. The chain combines TRBV27 with TRBJ2-6; TRBD1 is a possible D gene (6 bases). Germline lookup yields CDR1 MNHEY and CDR2 SMNVEV (reference sequence). The V gene lost 7 bases and the J gene lost 0 bases, with 19 bases spanning the gap. The CDR3 has 18 residues. CDR3: CASTITGHPGSGANVLTF. The DNA of the CDR3 is TGTGCCAGCACCATAACGGGACACCCCGGCTCTGGGGCCAACGTCCTGACTTTC.

A few counts support this clone. This chain connects TRBV7-9 to TRBJ2-4; D remains ambiguous. CDR1 is SEHNR and CDR2 is FQNEAQ in the germline V gene (reference sequence). The CDR3 covers 15 residues. Trimming took off 4 bases at V and 0 bases at J, with 10 bases between the two ends. In nucleotides, the CDR3 is TGTGCCAGCAGCTCCCCGGCTCTAGCCAAAAACATTCAGTACTTC. This codes for CASSSPALAKNIQYF.

By share, this clone ranks as medium-sized. The rearrangement uses TRBV7-9 and TRBJ2-5, with TRBD2 matching over 14 bases. V shed 5 bases, J shed 5 bases, and the junction held 7 bases outside the gene matches. Germline V CDR1 and CDR2: SEHNR, FQNEAQ (reference sequence). The CDR3 runs to 16 residues. The CDR3 DNA is TGTGCCAGCAGCCTGACTAGCGGGGGGGAACGGGAGACCCAGTACTTC. Translation: CASSLTSGGERETQYF.

This chain links TRBV7-8 with TRBJ2-7; 13 bases are shared with TRBD2. Trimming at V came to 4 bases and at J to 2 bases, leaving 14 bases not matched to a gene. The germline gives CDR1 SGHVS, CDR2 FQNEAQ. The CDR3 runs to 19 residues. The CDR3 here is CASSSKLAGGEDEPYEQYF. In DNA form, the CDR3 reads TGTGCCAGCAGCTCCAAACTAGCGGGGGGGGAGGACGAACCCTACGAGCAGTACTTC.

The count of this clone is one. CDR3 DNA sequence: TGTGCCAGTAGTACGGGACAGCGTAATGAAAAACTGTTTTTT. Residues: CASSTGQRNEKLFF. This chain uses TRBV19 with TRBJ1-4, with 7 bases lining up with TRBD1. CDR1 LNHDA and CDR2 SQIVND come from the germline V gene (reference sequence). V lost 4 bases, J lost 4 bases, and 3 bases stayed unmatched. The CDR3 has 14 residues. Full variable domain (missing parts from reference TRBV19 and TRBJ1-4): DGGITQSPKYLFRKEGQNVTLSCEQNLNHDAMYWYRQDPGQGLRLIYYSQIVNDFQKGDIAEGYSVSREKKESFPLTVTSAQKNPTAFYLCASSTGQRNEKLFFGSGTQLSVL.

The rearrangement joins TRBV11-2 to TRBJ1-4; no definite D call. V dropped 5 bases and J dropped 8 bases, with 9 bases sitting between them. CDR3 length equals 12 residues. Germline V gene lookup returns CDR1 SGHAT and CDR2 FQNNGV. The CDR3 region is CASSGEQEKLFF. The CDR3, as DNA: TGTGCCAGCAGCGGAGAACAGGAAAAACTGTTTTTT.

The V and J genes are TRBV7-9 and TRBJ2-7; TRBD1 matches at 9 bases. Trimming took 5 bases from V and 6 from J; bases not matched to a gene: 5. The CDR3 is 13 amino acids. Germline values: CDR1 SEHNR, CDR2 FQNEAQ (reference sequence). The CDR3 coding sequence is TGTGCCAGCAGCAAACGGGACAGGGTCGAGCAGTACTTC. It translates to CASSKRDRVEQYF. The variable domain in full, with the rest retrieved from reference TRBV7-9 and TRBJ2-7, is DTGVSQNPRHKITKRGQNVTFRCDPISEHNRLYWYRQTLGQGPEFLTYFQNEAQLEKSRLLSDRFSAERPKGSFSTLEIQRTEQGDSAMYLCASSKRDRVEQYFGPGTRLTVT.